This is a list of T cell receptor beta chains from one sample in a study of blood T cells in healthy people across ages. TCRdb re-called the 5' RACE reads through MiXCR, storing one row per CDR3 protein. The repertoire consists of about 1.6 million distinct CDR3 sequences, with about 31% occurring once and the leading ten covering approximately 10%. Material: blood. The receptor source for this set is a woman in her 30s in good health. CDR3s include the opening cysteine and the closing phenylalanine or tryptophan. A D gene is named only where the DNA matches it firmly. The size field is filled for only some rows; it gives once, few, many or a size class.

V	size	D	J	DNA	CDR3
TRBV27	-	-	TRBJ2-1	TGTGCCAGCAGTTTATCGTCTAGCCGGGAACGCAATGAGCAGTTCTTC	CASSLSSSRERNEQFF
TRBV12-3/TRBV12-4	many	TRBD2	TRBJ2-3	TGTGCCAGCAGTTCTAGACTAGCGGGAGGCCCTGATACGCAGTATTTT	CASSSRLAGGPDTQYF
TRBV20-1	once	TRBD2	TRBJ2-1	TGCAGTGACCCGACTAGCGGTCGGGAGCAGTTCTTC	CSDPTSGREQFF
TRBV25-1	-	TRBD2	TRBJ2-3	TGTGCCAGCAGTGCCCGGGGTAGCGGGATAGATACGCAGTATTTT	CASSARGSGIDTQYF
TRBV20-1	-	-	TRBJ1-5	TGCAGTGCTAGTTATGGGGAGCTGGGCCAGCCCCAGCATTTT	CSASYGELGQPQHF
TRBV7-2	-	TRBD1	TRBJ2-4	TGTGCCAGCAGCTCCAGACAGGGGTCCTCCATTCAGTACTTC	CASSSRQGSSIQYF
TRBV12-3/TRBV12-4	-	-	TRBJ2-1	TGTGCCAGCAGTCCCACCGGGACTCCAGCGCAGAATGAGCAGTTCTTC	CASSPTGTPAQNEQFF
TRBV28	-	-	TRBJ2-7	TGTGCCAGCAGTAGGATTGGCCGAACCGCCTACGAGCAGTACTTC	CASSRIGRTAYEQYF
TRBV5-1	few	-	TRBJ2-5	TGCGCCAGCAGCTTGGCCAGGTCGAGTGAGCAGTACTTC	CASSLARSSEQYF
TRBV4-1	many	TRBD2	TRBJ2-7	TGCGCCAGCAGCAACCCGGGACTATCCTACGAGCAGTACTTC	CASSNPGLSYEQYF
TRBV7-8	-	-	TRBJ2-1	TGTGCCAGCAGCTTAGCGCGTGGGACTCGGAACCCTCACAATGAGCAGTTCTTC	CASSLARGTRNPHNEQFF
TRBV5-4	-	-	TRBJ2-7	TGTGCCAGCAGCTTCGGGGACACCCTACAGTACTTC	CASSFGDTLQYF
TRBV20-1	-	-	TRBJ1-2	TGCAGTGCTAGAGTGCCTTTGGGATCAAGAGGCAGGGACGAATTTACTGGCTACACCTTC	CSARVPLGSRGRDEFTGYTF
TRBV6-5	few	-	TRBJ2-7	TGTGCCAGCCAAGGGGCGCCCGGGACCTACGAGCAGTACTTC	CASQGAPGTYEQYF
TRBV4-2	-	TRBD2	TRBJ2-5	TGTGCCAGCGGACCTGCACTAGCGGGAGGGCTGAAAGGGGACCAAGAGACCCAGTACTTC	CASGPALAGGLKGDQETQYF
TRBV4-2	-	-	TRBJ2-3	TGTGCCAGCAGCCAAGATCTTTCTAGCCGGCCAGATACGCAGTATTTT	CASSQDLSSRPDTQYF
TRBV5-6	-	-	TRBJ2-7	TGTGCCAGCAGCCCTCGGAGGGCGGCGAACTCCTACGAGCAGTACTTC	CASSPRRAANSYEQYF
TRBV9	-	TRBD2	TRBJ2-3	TGTGCCAGCAGCGTGCGAGCGGGAGGGGGCGCAGATACGCAGTATTTT	CASSVRAGGGADTQYF
TRBV7-9	few	-	TRBJ2-7	TGTGCCAGCAGCTTAGGTGCGGGGGCGGCCGACGAGCAGTACTTC	CASSLGAGAADEQYF
TRBV9	many	-	TRBJ2-7	TGTGCCAGCAGCGTAGGTTCTACCTACGAGCAGTACTTC	CASSVGSTYEQYF
TRBV7-2	-	TRBD1	TRBJ1-2	TGTGCCAGCAGCTTAGCGTGGACAGGGGGTTCTGGCTACACCTTC	CASSLAWTGGSGYTF
TRBV20-1	-	-	TRBJ1-6	TGCAGTGCCCCGAGGGGGGGGCTCGGGTATAATTCACCCCTCCACTTT	CSAPRGGLGYNSPLHF
TRBV27	-	-	TRBJ1-5	TGTGCCAGCTCGGGCGTTTTTGGCAATCAGCCCCAGCATTTT	CASSGVFGNQPQHF
TRBV7-9	once	-	TRBJ2-1	TGTGCCAGCAGCTTAGCCCTCGGATCAGGGGAGACCCAGTTCTTC	CASSLALGSGETQFF